This TCR beta chain derives from a study of blood T cell repertoires in COVID-19. Looking at the study overall: Collection of acute and convalescent COVID-19 samples took place in the United States, Italy and Spain. Sources were T cells, B-cell-depleted T cells, or PBMCs; the material itself was cDNA or gDNA.

Assay used: immunoSEQ multiplex PCR; TCRdb lists only in-frame clones, some missing. The sample holds tens of thousands of clones, about 83% seen once. Germline CDR1 is MDHEN and CDR2 is SYDVKM. Trimming at V came to 1 base and at J to 3 bases, leaving 3 bases not matched to a gene. The CDR3 runs 14 residues. The clonotype comes from an elderly woman with acute or convalescent COVID-19. The sample was peripheral blood. The chain employs TRBV28 and TRBJ2-7; 7 nucleotides align to TRBD2. CDR3 DNA sequence: TGTGCCAGCAGTTTATTGTCGGGAGGCTACGAGCAGTACTTC. Its protein product is CASSLLSGGYEQYF. The full variable domain, with the rest looked up from reference TRBV28 and TRBJ2-7, is DVKVTQSSRYLVKRTGEKVFLECVQDMDHENMFWYRQDPGLGLRLIYFSYDVKMKEKGDIPEGYSVSREKKERFSLILESASTNQTSMYLCASSLLSGGYEQYFGPGTRLTVT.